These T cell receptor beta chains were read from a single sample in a study of response to subunit inactivated influenza vaccine. TCRdb re-called the RT-PCR reads through MiXCR, storing one row per CDR3 protein. The sample carries hundreds of thousands of distinct CDR3 sequences, under 20% recorded once. The sample was PBMCs from blood, taken 4 to 6 days after vaccination. These receptors originate from a man aged 50 to 60 who received an inactivated influenza vaccine. CDR3s leave out the opening cysteine and the closing phenylalanine or tryptophan. Fields, in order: V gene, J gene, CDR3 protein.

TRBV20-1,TRBJ1-6,SALTGLPRYSPLH
TRBV10-3,TRBJ1-2,AISGDRAHGYT
TRBV7-8,TRBJ2-1,ASTTGPPSSYNEQF
TRBV20-1,TRBJ2-7,SARVAGRTYEQY
TRBV28,TRBJ2-7,ASSPISPALSYEQY
TRBV20-1,TRBJ1-5,SATFGTFQPQH
TRBV5-1,TRBJ2-1,ASSLGGAPLYEQF
TRBV28,TRBJ1-5,ASSPLTGSNQPQH
TRBV28,TRBJ2-7,ASIGTSYEQY
TRBV5-1,TRBJ2-5,ASRFGTDGETQY
TRBV4-2,TRBJ2-1,ASSSGSSYNEQF
TRBV20-1,TRBJ2-7,SANGAPSSVSSYEQY
TRBV11-2,TRBJ1-1,ASSILRASPRGNTEAF
TRBV27,TRBJ2-7,ASSRRTGPYEQY
TRBV9,TRBJ1-2,ASSSRTGEIGYT
TRBV6-1,TRBJ1-2,ASSRGPNYGYT
TRBV20-1,TRBJ1-2,SARDVRAPGYT
TRBV10-3,TRBJ2-1,AISEPAGGQF
TRBV20-1,TRBJ2-1,SARVGRGYEQF
TRBV5-1,TRBJ2-2,ASSLQVQSTGELF
TRBV7-9,TRBJ2-7,AIRDRDFGDEQY
TRBV20-1,TRBJ1-4,SASRTGGMEKLF
TRBV7-2,TRBJ2-3,ASSAYRGVDTQY
TRBV7-3,TRBJ2-1,ASSPGTSGGEQF
TRBV6-2/TRBV6-3,TRBJ1-6,ASSYSFPGQGDSPLH
TRBV10-3,TRBJ1-5,AISEDRRGPQH
TRBV5-1,TRBJ1-1,ASSLETLMNTEAF
TRBV28,TRBJ2-7,ASRRDRSFGYEQY
TRBV12-3/TRBV12-4,TRBJ2-2,ASSRGPPNTGELF
TRBV4-1,TRBJ2-7,ASSQRTSGGPISSYEQY
TRBV10-3,TRBJ2-7,AISELTAFGVYEQY
TRBV12-3/TRBV12-4,TRBJ2-1,ANSPDNEQF
TRBV12-3/TRBV12-4,TRBJ2-6,ASRSGHSGANVLT
TRBV7-2,TRBJ2-3,ASSFRDYWN
TRBV20-1,TRBJ2-5,SARTLAGTIQETQY
TRBV20-1,TRBJ1-2,SSWTGQGYT
TRBV15,TRBJ2-7,ATRGTYEQY
TRBV6-2/TRBV6-3,TRBJ1-1,ASRENQGFGEAF
TRBV10-3,TRBJ2-1,AIKDRDITYNEQF
TRBV6-5,TRBJ2-1,ASSYLSGSNEQF